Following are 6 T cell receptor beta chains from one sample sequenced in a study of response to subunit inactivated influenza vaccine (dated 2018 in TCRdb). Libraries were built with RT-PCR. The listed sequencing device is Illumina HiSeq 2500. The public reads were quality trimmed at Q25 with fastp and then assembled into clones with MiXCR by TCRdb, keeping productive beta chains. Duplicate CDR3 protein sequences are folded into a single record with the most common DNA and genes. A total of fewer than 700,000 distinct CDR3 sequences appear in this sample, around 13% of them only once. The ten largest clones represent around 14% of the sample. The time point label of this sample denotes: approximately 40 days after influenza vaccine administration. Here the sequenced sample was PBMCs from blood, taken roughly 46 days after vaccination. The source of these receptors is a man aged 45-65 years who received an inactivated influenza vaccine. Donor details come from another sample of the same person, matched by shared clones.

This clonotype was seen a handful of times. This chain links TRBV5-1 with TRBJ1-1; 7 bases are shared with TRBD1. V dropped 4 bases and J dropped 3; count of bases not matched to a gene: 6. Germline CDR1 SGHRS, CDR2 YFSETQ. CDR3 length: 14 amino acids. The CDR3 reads CASSIQGFDTEAFF. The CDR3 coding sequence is TGCGCCAGCAGCATACAGGGGTTCGACACTGAAGCTTTCTTT. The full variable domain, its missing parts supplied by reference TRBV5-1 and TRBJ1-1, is KAGVTQTPRYLIKTRGQQVTLSCSPISGHRSVSWYQQTPGQGLQFLFEYFSETQRNKGNFPGRFSGRQFSNSRSEMNVSTLELGDSALYLCASSIQGFDTEAFFGQGTRLTVV.

The CDR3 loop is CASSWASPTDTQYF. The CDR3 DNA reads as TGTGCCAGCAGCTGGGCTAGCCCCACAGATACGCAGTATTTT. V is TRBV7-2 and J is TRBJ2-3; tentative D call: TRBD2 (5 bases). Per the germline V gene, CDR1 is SGHTA and CDR2 is FQGNSA. V was clipped by 4 bases and J by 2 bases, with 10 bases between them. The length of the CDR3 is 14 residues.

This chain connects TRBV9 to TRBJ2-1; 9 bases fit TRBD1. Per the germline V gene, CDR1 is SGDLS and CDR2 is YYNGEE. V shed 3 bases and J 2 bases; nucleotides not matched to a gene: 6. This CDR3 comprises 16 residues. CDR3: CASSERDRETYNEQFF. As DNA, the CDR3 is TGTGCCAGCAGCGAAAGGGACAGGGAGACCTACAATGAGCAGTTCTTC.

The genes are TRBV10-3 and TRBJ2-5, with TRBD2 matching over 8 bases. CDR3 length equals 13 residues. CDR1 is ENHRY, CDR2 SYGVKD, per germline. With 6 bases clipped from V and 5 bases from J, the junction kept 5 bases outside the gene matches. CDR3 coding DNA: TGTGCCATCAGGCGGGAGGTAAAGGAGACCCAGTACTTC. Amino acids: CAIRREVKETQYF.

CDR3 sequence: CASSYVGGAGTEAFF. CDR3 in DNA: TGTGCCAGCAGCTATGTGGGAGGGGCGGGAACTGAAGCTTTCTTT. The V gene is TRBV7-2, the J gene TRBJ1-1, with D possibly TRBD1 on 5 matching bases. V lost 4 bases and J lost 5, with 17 bases in between. CDR1 and CDR2 from the germline V gene are SGHTA and FQGNSA. CDR3 size: 15 residues. The full variable domain, rest sourced from reference TRBV7-2 and TRBJ1-1, is GAGVSQSPSNKVTEKGKDVELRCDPISGHTALYWYRQSLGQGLEFLIYFQGNSAPDKSGLPSDRFSAERTGGSVSTLTIQRTQQEDSAVYLCASSYVGGAGTEAFFGQGTRLTVV.

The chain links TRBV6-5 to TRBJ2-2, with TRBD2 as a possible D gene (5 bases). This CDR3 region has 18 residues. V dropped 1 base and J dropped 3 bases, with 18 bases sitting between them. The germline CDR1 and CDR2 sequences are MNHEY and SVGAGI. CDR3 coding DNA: TGTGCCAGCAGTTACTTATGGTCTTTGGAGGAAGACACCGGGGAGCTGTTTTTT. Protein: CASSYLWSLEEDTGELFF.